The 16 T cell receptor beta chains listed next were all sequenced from one sample in a study of OX40 agonist ivuxolimab in advanced cancers. The data were produced by immunoSEQ multiplex PCR, yet TCRdb's version contains in-frame clones alone and is incomplete. Here the sample spans 60,000 to 70,000 clones, about four fifths being singletons. Sequencing was performed on CD4+ or CD8+ T cells sorted from blood, taken in a trial of the OX40 agonist ivuxolimab. The receptors come from an adult with an advanced solid tumor such as melanoma, head and neck, liver or kidney cancer.

The chain has TRBV7-9 and TRBJ2-1; 8 bases line up with TRBD2. Germline values: CDR1 SEHNR, CDR2 FQNEAQ (reference sequence). V lost 3 bases to trimming and J lost 8 bases; unmatched junction nucleotides: 9. This CDR3 spans 15 amino acids. CDR3 residues: CASSLDYPGGDEQFF. CDR3 in DNA: TGTGCCAGCAGCTTGGACTACCCCGGGGGGGATGAGCAGTTCTTC.

The chain recombines TRBV5-1 with TRBJ2-3; 12 bases agree with TRBD2. CDR3 length equals 15 residues. J was trimmed by 3 bases and V by 3 bases; bases with no gene match: 2. CDR1 and CDR2 from the germline V gene are SGHRS and YFSETQ. DNA of the CDR3: TGCGCCAGCAGCTGGCTAGCGGGGGGGACAGATACGCAGTATTTT. Its protein is CASSWLAGGTDTQYF. Based on the CDR3 plus reference TRBV5-1 and TRBJ2-3, the full variable domain is KAGVTQTPRYLIKTRGQQVTLSCSPISGHRSVSWYQQTPGQGLQFLFEYFSETQRNKGNFPGRFSGRQFSNSRSEMNVSTLELGDSALYLCASSWLAGGTDTQYFGPGTRLTVL.

For the CDR3, the DNA is TGTGCCAGCAACTGGGGGAGCTCCTACAATGAGCAGTTCTTC. Translated: CASNWGSSYNEQFF. The V call is TRBV28, the J call TRBJ2-1; D tentatively fits TRBD1 or TRBD2 (5 bases each). The CDR3 loop spans 14 amino acids. Deletions cut 7 bases from V and 0 bases from J, with 10 bases between. CDR1 and CDR2 from the germline V gene are MDHEN and SYDVKM. Supplemented by reference TRBV28 and TRBJ2-1, the full variable domain reads DVKVTQSSRYLVKRTGEKVFLECVQDMDHENMFWYRQDPGLGLRLIYFSYDVKMKEKGDIPEGYSVSREKKERFSLILESASTNQTSMYLCASNWGSSYNEQFFGPGTRLTVL.

The V gene is TRBV2, the J gene TRBJ2-5, with D maybe TRBD1 (6 bases). This CDR3 comprises 15 residues. V lost 6 bases and J 3 bases, leaving 17 bases between the germline ends. Germline assignment: CDR1 SNHLY and CDR2 FYNNEI. The CDR3 DNA sequence: TGTGCCAGCAGAGTCCTCCGGGACAAAAAAGAGACCCAGTACTTC. Protein product: CASRVLRDKKETQYF.

V gene TRBV15 combines with J gene TRBJ2-7, with 8 nucleotides matching TRBD2. V lost 3 bases and J lost 6; bases outside the gene matches: 7. This CDR3 has 14 residues. Germline V gene data show CDR1 as LNHNV and CDR2 as YYDKDF (reference sequence). The CDR3 loop reads CATSRDRLAREQYF. In DNA, the CDR3 is TGTGCCACCAGCAGGGACAGACTAGCGCGCGAGCAGTACTTC.

The chain couples TRBV10-3 to TRBJ2-1, with 10 nucleotides matching TRBD2. Trimming at V came to 5 bases and at J to 5 bases, leaving 3 bases not matched to a gene. The V gene's germline CDR1 is ENHRY and CDR2 SYGVKD. This CDR3 comprises 14 residues. This CDR3 reads CAISRSGGHNEQFF. The DNA of the CDR3 is TGTGCCATCAGTCGTAGCGGGGGGCACAATGAGCAGTTCTTC.

The gene calls are TRBV7-8 and TRBJ1-5, with D tentatively TRBD1 (6 bases). Trimming took 1 base from V and 2 from J, leaving 18 bases between them. Germline V gene sequence: CDR1 SGHVS, CDR2 FQNEAQ. The CDR3 sequence is 18 residues long. In nucleotides, the CDR3 is TGTGCCAGCAGCTTAGGGGTTCGGGGGGGCGCGGGCAATCAGCCCCAGCATTTT. This gives the protein CASSLGVRGGAGNQPQHF.

The rearrangement joins TRBV5-4 to TRBJ2-7, with D unresolved. From germline, CDR1 is SGHNT and CDR2 YYREEE (reference sequence). Trimming pared 2 bases from V and 1 base from J, leaving 13 bases between. The CDR3 covers 15 residues. CDR3 sequence: CASSLLDGNSYEQYF. CDR3 coding DNA: TGTGCCAGCAGCTTACTGGACGGAAATTCCTACGAGCAGTACTTC.

This chain uses TRBV28 with TRBJ1-2; D is unresolved. The CDR3 is made up of 14 amino acids. V lost 1 base and J lost 2, with 8 bases in between. Germline lookup yields CDR1 MDHEN and CDR2 SYDVKM. The CDR3 loop reads CASSLFQQNYGYTF. DNA for the CDR3: TGTGCCAGCAGTTTATTCCAACAAAACTATGGCTACACCTTC.

The V gene is TRBV19, the J gene TRBJ2-1; TRBD2 is a possible D gene (5 bases). This CDR3 is built from 17 residues. Trimming stripped 1 base from V and 4 bases from J, with 17 bases between. From germline, CDR1 is LNHDA and CDR2 SQIVND (reference sequence). The CDR3 nucleotides are TGTGCCAGTAGTATAGTCGGGTCGGGGTCCCTTTACAATGAGCAGTTCTTC. The encoded protein is CASSIVGSGSLYNEQFF.

The chain combines TRBV7-8 with TRBJ1-6; TRBD1 agrees at 7 bases. The germline CDR1 and CDR2 sequences are SGHVS and FQNEAQ. J was trimmed by 7 bases and V by 1 base; bases with no gene match: 10. This CDR3 has 17 residues. The CDR3 loop reads CASSLGRDSFSNSPLHF. CDR3 in DNA: TGTGCCAGCAGCTTAGGTCGGGACAGTTTTTCGAATTCACCCCTCCACTTT.

This clone was observed a handful of times. The rearrangement links TRBV6-6 to TRBJ1-5; no definite D call. V lost 0 bases, J lost 2 bases, and 8 bases lay in between. The CDR3 totals 15 residues. Germline assignment: CDR1 MNHNY and CDR2 SVGAGI (reference sequence). CDR3 sequence (DNA): TGTGCCAGCAGTTACTCGGAATGGGGCAATCAGCCCCAGCATTTT. It codes for CASSYSEWGNQPQHF.

V is TRBV5-1 and J is TRBJ2-2; 8 bases are a match to TRBD1. Germline V gives CDR1 SGHRS, CDR2 YFSETQ. V was pared by 4 bases and J by 11 bases, with 10 bases of the junction left unmatched. The length of the CDR3 is 14 residues. This CDR3 reads CASSQRDRPNELFF. The CDR3 DNA sequence: TGCGCCAGCAGCCAAAGGGACAGGCCAAATGAGCTGTTTTTT.

This clone occurred a few times. The CDR3 bases are TGTGCCAGCAGTGACGGGGGCGAGCAGTACTTC. Its translation is CASSDGGEQYF. This rearrangement joins TRBV2 to TRBJ2-7; D might be TRBD2 (6 bases). This CDR3 is built from 11 residues. Looked up from germline, CDR1 is SNHLY and CDR2 is FYNNEI. The V end lost 3 bases, the J end lost 6 bases, and 6 bases lay between the germline ends. The whole variable domain, filled in from reference TRBV2 and TRBJ2-7, reads EPEVTQTPSHQVTQMGQEVILRCVPISNHLYFYWYRQILGQKVEFLVSFYNNEISEKSEIFDDQFSVERPDGSNFTLKIRSTKLEDSAMYFCASSDGGEQYFGPGTRLTVT.

The chain combines TRBV19 with TRBJ1-1; D gene ambiguous. Trimming stripped 5 bases from V and 13 bases from J, with 23 bases between. From germline, CDR1 is LNHDA and CDR2 SQIVND (reference sequence). The CDR3 consists of 14 residues. The CDR3 sequence: CASSDRLTILKLFF. The CDR3 DNA reads TGTGCCAGTAGTGACCGGCTGACGATCCTGAAGCTTTTCTTT.

The chain is built from TRBV6-5 and TRBJ2-7; a weak D match, TRBD1 (5 bases). Per germline, CDR1 MNHEY and CDR2 SVGAGI. The CDR3 totals 15 residues. The V end lost 1 base, the J end lost 3 bases, and 13 bases lay between the germline ends. The DNA for the CDR3 is TGTGCCAGCAGTTACTTTGCTCAGGGAAACTACGAGCAGTACTTC. It specifies CASSYFAQGNYEQYF.